The T cell receptor beta chain described here comes from a study of T cell repertoires in cytomegalovirus infection (dated by TCRdb to about 2019). Regarding the study in general: Alongside well-studied HLA-B-restricted epitopes, the peptide stimulations were aimed at recently identified HLA-C-restricted CMV epitopes, whose presentation resists viral immunomodulation. The HLA type of each donor mattered for the analysis, because public TCR beta signatures pointed to carriage of CMV infection along with the matching HLA type.

This specimen's treatment or condition label, per the study, means: in vitro stimulation with specific CMV peptide epitopes to enrich CMV-specific T cells. Sequencing was carried out with an Illumina HiSeq 1500. The public reads were run again by TCRdb, first through fastp at Q25 and then through MiXCR, and only productive beta chains were kept. Each entry merges the rows of one CDR3 protein and shows their most common DNA and genes. Recorded for this sample are 200,000 to 250,000 distinct CDR3 sequences; about 38% of them occurred a single time. Clones ranked in the top ten supply 55% to 60% of the sample. Points the paper makes about the study in general: The ex vivo response was dominated by HLA-C-restricted CMV-specific TCR beta clonotypes, and the single most frequent clonotype in two of eight donors was supplied by these HLA-C-restricted clonotypes. In both this cohort and an independent roughly 400-donor cohort, the cumulative frequency of public TCR beta family members distinguished carriers of CMV infection plus the relevant HLA type.

From its cysteine to its phenylalanine, the CDR3 spans 18 amino acids. CDR3 DNA is the only sequence kept; it has 54 bases, read in frame from the first base. Per the germline V gene, MGHRA is the CDR1 and YSYEKL is the CDR2. Details on this clonotype: Its antigen is not yet known. The junction departs from germline at one end; a sequencing error may be responsible.

Sequencing used CD8+ T cells from cultured PBMCs, obtained from culture after CMV antigen stimulation. The sequence came from a human donor in good health (CMV status not recorded). Some clones in this sample may be carry-over from other donors' samples. The rearrangement combines TRBV4-1 with TRBJ1-4; tentative D gene TRBD1, with 6 bases matching. The CDR3 is CASSQDMKGETSNEKLFF. The DNA sequence is TGTGCCAGCAGCCAAGATATGAAGGGGGAAACTTCTAATGAAAAACTGTTTTTT.